This TCR beta chain appears in the sequencing data of a study of cytomegalovirus exposure and HLA in healthy donors. About the research overall: The roughly 700 first-cohort repertoires and the 130 or so validation repertoires shared the same platform, a later analysis reported.

Using immunoSEQ multiplex PCR, the repertoire was profiled, and TCRdb retains in-frame clones only, with some absent. The table shows about 360,000 clones, with 86% occurring only once. General study points: According to a subsequent analysis, TCR clusters from the first cohort were inclined to appear together in the roughly 130 validation repertoires.

The CDR3 is 14 amino acids. Trimming removed 1 base from V and 2 bases from J, with 9 bases in between. Germline assignment: CDR1 SGHNT and CDR2 YENEEA. Concerning this clone: Antigen unknown.

The chain uses TRBV11-3 and TRBJ2-7; possibly TRBD2 for D (6 bases). The receptor was derived from a woman in her late teens or twenties in good health and CMV-seronegative. Material for sequencing was PBMCs. For the CDR3, the DNA is TGTGCCAGCAGCTTAGGCGGGATACCCTACGAGCAGTACTTC. Translating gives CASSLGGIPYEQYF.